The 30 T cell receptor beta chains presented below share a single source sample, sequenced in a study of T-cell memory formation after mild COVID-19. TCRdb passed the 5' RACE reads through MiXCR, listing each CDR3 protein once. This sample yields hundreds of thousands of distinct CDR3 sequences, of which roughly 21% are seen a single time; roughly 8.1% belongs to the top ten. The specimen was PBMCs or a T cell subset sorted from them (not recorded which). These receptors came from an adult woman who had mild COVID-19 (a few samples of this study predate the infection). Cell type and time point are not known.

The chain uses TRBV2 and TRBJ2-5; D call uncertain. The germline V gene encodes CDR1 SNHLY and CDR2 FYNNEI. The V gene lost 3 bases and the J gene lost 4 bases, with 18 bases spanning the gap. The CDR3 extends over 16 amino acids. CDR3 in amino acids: CASSEPRAEFVETQYF. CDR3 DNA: TGTGCCAGCAGTGAGCCACGGGCGGAGTTCGTAGAGACCCAGTACTTC.

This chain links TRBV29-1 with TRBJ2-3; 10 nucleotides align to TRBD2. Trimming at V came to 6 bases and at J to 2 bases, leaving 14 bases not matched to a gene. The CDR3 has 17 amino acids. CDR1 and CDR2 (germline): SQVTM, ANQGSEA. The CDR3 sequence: CSVVGLAGEKTTDTQYF. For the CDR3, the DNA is TGCAGCGTCGTCGGGCTAGCGGGGGAGAAAACCACAGATACGCAGTATTTT.

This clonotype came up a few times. CDR3 in DNA: TGTGCCTCCGCGGCTAGCTCGGGAGAGACCCAGTACTTC. Protein product: CASAASSGETQYF. The V call is TRBV30, the J call TRBJ2-5, with D tentatively TRBD2 (5 bases). The CDR3 length is 13 residues. Germline CDR1 is GTSNPN and CDR2 is SVGIG (reference sequence). The V end was cut by 7 bases, the J end by 4 bases, with 16 bases between. The full variable domain, with the rest looked up from reference TRBV30 and TRBJ2-5, is SQTIHQWPATLVQPVGSPLSLECTVEGTSNPNLYWYRQAAGRGLQLLFYSVGIGQISSEVPQNLSASRPQDRQFILSSKKLLLSDSGFYLCASAASSGETQYFGPGTRLLVL.

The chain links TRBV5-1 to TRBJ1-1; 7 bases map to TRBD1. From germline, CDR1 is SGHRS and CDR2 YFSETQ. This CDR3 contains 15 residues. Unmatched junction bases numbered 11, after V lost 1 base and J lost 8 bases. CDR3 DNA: TGCGCCAGCAGCTTGACCCCCGGAGACAGGGAAGAAGCTTTCTTT. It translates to CASSLTPGDREEAFF.

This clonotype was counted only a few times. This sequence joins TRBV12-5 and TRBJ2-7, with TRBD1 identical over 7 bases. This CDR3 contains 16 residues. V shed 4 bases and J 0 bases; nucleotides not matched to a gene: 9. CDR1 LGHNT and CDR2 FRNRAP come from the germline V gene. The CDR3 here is CASGSRQGTSSYEQYF. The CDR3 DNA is TGTGCTAGTGGTTCTCGACAGGGTACAAGCTCCTACGAGCAGTACTTC.

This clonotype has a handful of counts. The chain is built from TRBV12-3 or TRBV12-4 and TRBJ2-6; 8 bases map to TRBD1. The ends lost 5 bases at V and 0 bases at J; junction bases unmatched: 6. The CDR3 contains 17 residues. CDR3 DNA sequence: TGTGCCAGCAGTCCGGGACAGGTGAACTCTGGGGCCAACGTCCTGACTTTC. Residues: CASSPGQVNSGANVLTF.

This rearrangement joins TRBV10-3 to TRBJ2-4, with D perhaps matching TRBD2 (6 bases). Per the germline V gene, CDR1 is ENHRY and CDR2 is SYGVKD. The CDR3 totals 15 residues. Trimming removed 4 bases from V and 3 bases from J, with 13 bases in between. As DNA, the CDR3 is TGTGCCATCAGTGGTTCAGGAGGGGTCAAAAACATTCAGTACTTC. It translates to CAISGSGGVKNIQYF.

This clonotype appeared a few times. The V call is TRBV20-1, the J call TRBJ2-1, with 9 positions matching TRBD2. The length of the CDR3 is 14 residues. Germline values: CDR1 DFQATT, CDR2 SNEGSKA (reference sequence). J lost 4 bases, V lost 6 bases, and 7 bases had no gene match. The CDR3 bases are TGCAGTGCCCCTAGCGGGATGGGGTACAATGAGCAGTTCTTC. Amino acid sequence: CSAPSGMGYNEQFF.

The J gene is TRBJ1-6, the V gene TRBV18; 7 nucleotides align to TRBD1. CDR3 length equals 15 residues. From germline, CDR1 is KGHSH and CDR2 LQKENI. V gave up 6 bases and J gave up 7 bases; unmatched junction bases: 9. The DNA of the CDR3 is TGTGCCAGCTCGCTCGGGACAGCCGTGAATTCACCCCTCCACTTT. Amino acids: CASSLGTAVNSPLHF.

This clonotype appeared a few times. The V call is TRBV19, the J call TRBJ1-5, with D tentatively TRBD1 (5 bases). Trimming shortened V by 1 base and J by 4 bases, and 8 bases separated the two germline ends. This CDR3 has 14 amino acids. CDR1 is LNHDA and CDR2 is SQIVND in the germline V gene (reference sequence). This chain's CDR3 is CASSIGWGNQPQHF. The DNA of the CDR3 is TGTGCCAGTAGTATAGGGTGGGGGAATCAGCCCCAGCATTTT.

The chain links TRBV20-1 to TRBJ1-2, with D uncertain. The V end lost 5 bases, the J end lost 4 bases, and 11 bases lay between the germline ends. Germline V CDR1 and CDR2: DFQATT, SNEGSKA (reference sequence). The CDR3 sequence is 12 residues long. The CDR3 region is CSALDRGYGYTF. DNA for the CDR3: TGCAGTGCTCTAGATCGCGGCTATGGCTACACCTTC.

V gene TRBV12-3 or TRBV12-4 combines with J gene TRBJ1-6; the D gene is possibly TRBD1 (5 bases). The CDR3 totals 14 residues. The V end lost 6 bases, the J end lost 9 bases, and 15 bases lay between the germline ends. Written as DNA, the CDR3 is TGTGCCAGCAGCGCATATGTAAGGGGTTCACCCCTCCACTTT. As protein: CASSAYVRGSPLHF.

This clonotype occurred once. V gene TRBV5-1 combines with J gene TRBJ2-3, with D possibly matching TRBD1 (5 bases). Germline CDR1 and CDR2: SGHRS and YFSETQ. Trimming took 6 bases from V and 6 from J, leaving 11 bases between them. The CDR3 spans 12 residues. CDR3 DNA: TGCGCCAGCATGGACACCGCTGATACGCAGTATTTT. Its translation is CASMDTADTQYF.

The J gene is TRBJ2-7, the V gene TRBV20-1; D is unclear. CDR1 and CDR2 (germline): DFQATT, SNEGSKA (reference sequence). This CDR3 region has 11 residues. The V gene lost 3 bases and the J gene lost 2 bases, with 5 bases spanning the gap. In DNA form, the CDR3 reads TGCAGTGCTAGCGGCCCCTACGAGCAGTACTTC. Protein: CSASGPYEQYF.

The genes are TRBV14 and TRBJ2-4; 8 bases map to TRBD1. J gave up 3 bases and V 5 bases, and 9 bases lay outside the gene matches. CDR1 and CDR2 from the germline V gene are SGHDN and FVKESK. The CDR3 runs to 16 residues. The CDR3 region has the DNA TGTGCCAGCAGCGCCGGGACAGGTAGCGGCAAAAACATTCAGTACTTC. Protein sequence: CASSAGTGSGKNIQYF.

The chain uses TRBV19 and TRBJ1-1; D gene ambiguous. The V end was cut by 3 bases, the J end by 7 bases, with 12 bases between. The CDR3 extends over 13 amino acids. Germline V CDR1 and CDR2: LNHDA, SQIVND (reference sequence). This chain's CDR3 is CASSIYGLREAFF. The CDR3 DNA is TGTGCCAGTAGTATCTACGGGCTACGTGAAGCTTTCTTT.

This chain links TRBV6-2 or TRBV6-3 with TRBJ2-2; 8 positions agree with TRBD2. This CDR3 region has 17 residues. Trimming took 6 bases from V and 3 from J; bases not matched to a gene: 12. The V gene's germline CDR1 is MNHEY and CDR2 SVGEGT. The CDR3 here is CASRITLAGVHTGELFF. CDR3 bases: TGTGCCAGCAGGATTACCCTAGCGGGTGTGCACACCGGGGAGCTGTTTTTT.

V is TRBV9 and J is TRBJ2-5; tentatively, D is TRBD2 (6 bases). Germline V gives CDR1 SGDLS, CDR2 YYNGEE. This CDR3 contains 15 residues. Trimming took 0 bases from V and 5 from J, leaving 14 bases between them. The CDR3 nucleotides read TGTGCCAGCAGCGTAGTTCCGGGAGTCGGGGAGACCCAGTACTTC. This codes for CASSVVPGVGETQYF.

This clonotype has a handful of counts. The CDR3 DNA sequence: TGTGCCAGCAGCCCTAACGGGGAGACTGAGCAGTACTTC. Amino acid sequence: CASSPNGETEQYF. The gene calls are TRBV6-6 and TRBJ2-7, with D maybe TRBD2 (5 bases). CDR1 MNHNY and CDR2 SVGAGI come from the germline V gene (reference sequence). This CDR3 comprises 13 residues. V dropped 6 bases and J dropped 7 bases, with 16 bases sitting between them.

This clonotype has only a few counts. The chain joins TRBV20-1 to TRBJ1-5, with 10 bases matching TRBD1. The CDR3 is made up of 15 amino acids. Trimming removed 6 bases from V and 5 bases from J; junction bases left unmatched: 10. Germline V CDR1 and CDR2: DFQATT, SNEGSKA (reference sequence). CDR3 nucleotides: TGCAGTGCGCTTGACAGGGGGCGCGCGGATCAGCCCCAGCATTTT. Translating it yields CSALDRGRADQPQHF.

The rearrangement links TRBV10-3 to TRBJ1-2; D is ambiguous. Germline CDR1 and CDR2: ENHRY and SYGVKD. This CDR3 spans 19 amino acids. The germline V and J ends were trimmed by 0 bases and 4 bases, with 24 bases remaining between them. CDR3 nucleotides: TGTGCCATCAGTGAGTCCGAGTTCCGTCCAGACCCTTCCCGCTATGGCTACACCTTC. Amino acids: CAISESEFRPDPSRYGYTF.

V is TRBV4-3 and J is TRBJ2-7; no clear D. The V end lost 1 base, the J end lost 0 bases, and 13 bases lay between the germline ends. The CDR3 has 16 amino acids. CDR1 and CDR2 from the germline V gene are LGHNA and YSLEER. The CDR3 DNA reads TGCGCCAGCAGCCAAGCCACGAGCAAGAGCTCCTACGAGCAGTACTTC. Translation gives CASSQATSKSSYEQYF.

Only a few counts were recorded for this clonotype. The CDR3 bases are TGTGCCAGCTCACCGCGAAATCAAGAGACCCAGTACTTC. Translating it yields CASSPRNQETQYF. The rearrangement joins TRBV18 to TRBJ2-5; the D is unclear. The CDR3 runs 13 residues. V was cut by 3 bases and J by 2 bases, with 7 bases left in between. CDR1 and CDR2 from the germline V gene are KGHSH and LQKENI.

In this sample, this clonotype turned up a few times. CDR3 DNA: TGTGCCAGCAGTCCCTTCGAGGGGAAGAGCACAGATACGCAGTATTTT. Protein product: CASSPFEGKSTDTQYF. This sequence joins TRBV7-3 and TRBJ2-3, with D perhaps given as TRBD1 or TRBD2 (5 bases each). The CDR3 covers 16 residues. Trimming removed 6 bases from V and 0 bases from J, with 16 bases in between. Germline CDR1 is SGHTA and CDR2 is FQGTGA.

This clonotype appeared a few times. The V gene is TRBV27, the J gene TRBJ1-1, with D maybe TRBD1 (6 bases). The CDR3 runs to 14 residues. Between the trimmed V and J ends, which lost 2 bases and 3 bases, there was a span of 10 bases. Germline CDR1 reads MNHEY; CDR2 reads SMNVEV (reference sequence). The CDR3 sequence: CASSLNRADTEAFF. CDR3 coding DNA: TGTGCCAGCAGTTTAAACAGGGCTGACACTGAAGCTTTCTTT.

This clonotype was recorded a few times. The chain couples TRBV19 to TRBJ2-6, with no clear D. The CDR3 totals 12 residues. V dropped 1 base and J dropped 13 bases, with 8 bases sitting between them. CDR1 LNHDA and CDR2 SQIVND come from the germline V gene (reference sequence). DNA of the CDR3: TGTGCCAGTAGTATAGGAAGAGGAGTCCTGACTTTC. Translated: CASSIGRGVLTF.

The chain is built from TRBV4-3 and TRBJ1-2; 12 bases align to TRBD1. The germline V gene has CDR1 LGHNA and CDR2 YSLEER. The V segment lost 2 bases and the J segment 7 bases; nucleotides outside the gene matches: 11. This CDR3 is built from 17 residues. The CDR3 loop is CASSQTQLGTGGVGYTF. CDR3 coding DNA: TGCGCCAGCAGCCAAACACAACTCGGGACAGGGGGCGTTGGCTACACCTTC.

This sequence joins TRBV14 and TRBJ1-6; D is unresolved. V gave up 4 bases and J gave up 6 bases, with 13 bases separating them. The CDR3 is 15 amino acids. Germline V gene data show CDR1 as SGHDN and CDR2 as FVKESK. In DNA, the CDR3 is TGTGCCAGCAGCCGGGGAGGGTTCGCTAATTCACCCCTCCACTTT. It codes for CASSRGGFANSPLHF.

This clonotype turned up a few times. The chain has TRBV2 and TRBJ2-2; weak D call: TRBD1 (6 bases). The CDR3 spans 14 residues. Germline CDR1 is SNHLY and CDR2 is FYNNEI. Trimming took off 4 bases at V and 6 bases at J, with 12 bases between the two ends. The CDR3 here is CASSVKGVAGELFF. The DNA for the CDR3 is TGTGCCAGCAGTGTTAAGGGGGTGGCCGGGGAGCTGTTTTTT.

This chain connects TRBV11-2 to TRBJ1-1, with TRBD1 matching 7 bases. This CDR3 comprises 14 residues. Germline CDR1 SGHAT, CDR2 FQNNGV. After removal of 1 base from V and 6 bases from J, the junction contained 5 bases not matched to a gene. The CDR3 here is CASSLGPTGPEAFF. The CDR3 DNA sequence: TGTGCCAGCAGCTTAGGCCCGACAGGGCCTGAAGCTTTCTTT. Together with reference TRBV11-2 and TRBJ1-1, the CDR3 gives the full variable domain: EAGVAQSPRYKIIEKRQSVAFWCNPISGHATLYWYQQILGQGPKLLIQFQNNGVVDDSQLPKDRFSAERLKGVDSTLKIQPAKLEDSAVYLCASSLGPTGPEAFFGQGTRLTVV.